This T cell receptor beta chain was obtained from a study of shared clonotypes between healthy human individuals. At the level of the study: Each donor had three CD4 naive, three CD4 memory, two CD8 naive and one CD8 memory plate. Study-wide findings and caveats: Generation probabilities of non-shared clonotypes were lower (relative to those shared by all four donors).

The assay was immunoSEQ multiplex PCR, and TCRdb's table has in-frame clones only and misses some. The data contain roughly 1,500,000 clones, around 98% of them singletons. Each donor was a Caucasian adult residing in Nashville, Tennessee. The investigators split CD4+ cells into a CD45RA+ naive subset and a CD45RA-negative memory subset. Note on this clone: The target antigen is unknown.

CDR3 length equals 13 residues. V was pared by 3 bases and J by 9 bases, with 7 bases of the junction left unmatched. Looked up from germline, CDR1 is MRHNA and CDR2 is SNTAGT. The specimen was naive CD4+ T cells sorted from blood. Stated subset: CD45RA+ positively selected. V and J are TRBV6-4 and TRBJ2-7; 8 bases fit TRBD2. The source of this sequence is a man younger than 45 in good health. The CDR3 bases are TGTGCCAGCAGTGAGGGGAGCGGGAGTCGGCAGTACTTC. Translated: CASSEGSGSRQYF.